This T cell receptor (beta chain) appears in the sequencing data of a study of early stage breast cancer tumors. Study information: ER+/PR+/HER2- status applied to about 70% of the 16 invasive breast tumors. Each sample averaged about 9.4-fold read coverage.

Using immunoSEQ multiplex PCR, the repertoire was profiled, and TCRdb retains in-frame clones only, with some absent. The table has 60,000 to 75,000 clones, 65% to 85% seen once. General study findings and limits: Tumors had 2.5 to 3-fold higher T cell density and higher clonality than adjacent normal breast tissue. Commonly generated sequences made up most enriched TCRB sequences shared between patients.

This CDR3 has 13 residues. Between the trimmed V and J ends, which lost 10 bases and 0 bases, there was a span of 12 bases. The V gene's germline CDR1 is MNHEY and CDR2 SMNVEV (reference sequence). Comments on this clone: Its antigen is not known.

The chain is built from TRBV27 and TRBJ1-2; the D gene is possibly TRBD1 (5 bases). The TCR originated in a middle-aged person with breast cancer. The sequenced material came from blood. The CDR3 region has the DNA TGTGCCACCAGGGACGGAGCTAACTATGGCTACACCTTC. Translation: CATRDGANYGYTF.